The 27 T cell receptor beta chains below come from one sample, sequenced in a study of cytomegalovirus exposure and HLA in healthy donors. Vbeta (60) and Jbeta (13) primers were used in the PCR. Profiling relied on immunoSEQ multiplex PCR, and the TCRdb table lists in-frame clones only, not all of them. This sample has 150,000 to 200,000 clones; more than 80% occur once, and the top ten carry about 1.9%. What was sequenced was PBMCs. The receptor set was obtained from a woman aged 18 to 35 in good health and CMV-seronegative.

The V and J genes are TRBV5-1 and TRBJ2-1; no clear D. Per the germline V gene, CDR1 is SGHRS and CDR2 is YFSETQ. The CDR3 has 16 residues. The V gene lost 0 bases and the J gene lost 0 bases, with 10 bases spanning the gap. The CDR3 bases are TGCGCCAGCAGCTTGGTGGGCGCCAGCTCCTACAATGAGCAGTTCTTC. Translation: CASSLVGASSYNEQFF. Full variable domain (missing parts from reference TRBV5-1 and TRBJ2-1): KAGVTQTPRYLIKTRGQQVTLSCSPISGHRSVSWYQQTPGQGLQFLFEYFSETQRNKGNFPGRFSGRQFSNSRSEMNVSTLELGDSALYLCASSLVGASSYNEQFFGPGTRLTVL.

The gene calls are TRBV9 and TRBJ1-3; a possible D gene is TRBD1 (5 bases). This CDR3 region has 16 residues. The germline gives CDR1 SGDLS, CDR2 YYNGEE. V gave up 4 bases and J gave up 0 bases, with 14 bases separating them. The CDR3 coding sequence is TGTGCCAGCAGCTCCCAGGGAAAAATCTCTGGAAACACCATATATTTT. This gives the protein CASSSQGKISGNTIYF.

The gene calls are TRBV19 and TRBJ2-3; 8 bases fit TRBD1. Germline V gene sequence: CDR1 LNHDA, CDR2 SQIVND (reference sequence). The trim removed 3 bases at V and 6 bases at J, leaving 8 bases unmatched. This CDR3 spans 15 amino acids. CDR3 DNA: TGTGCCAGTAGTATGCCTGGACAGGGATCGGATACGCAGTATTTT. This sequence encodes CASSMPGQGSDTQYF.

The gene calls are TRBV12-5 and TRBJ2-1; 9 positions match TRBD2. The germline CDR1 and CDR2 sequences are LGHNT and FRNRAP. This CDR3 has 16 residues. V lost 0 bases, J lost 9 bases, and 9 bases stayed unmatched. CDR3 amino acids: CASGLVLGREGGEQFF. In DNA, the CDR3 is TGTGCTAGTGGTTTGGTACTTGGGCGGGAGGGAGGTGAGCAGTTCTTC.

The chain combines TRBV6-1 with TRBJ1-5, with TRBD1 as a possible D gene (6 bases). Germline values: CDR1 MNHNS, CDR2 SASEGT. V shed 11 bases and J shed 2 bases, with 16 bases lying between them. The CDR3 is 14 residues long. For the CDR3, the DNA is TGTGCCGGTTCTTGGGGGGGCGGCAATCAGCCCCAGCATTTT. It encodes CAGSWGGGNQPQHF.

Concerning this clone: A read error may produce the germline difference seen at one junction end. The chain recombines TRBV5-1 with TRBJ1-2; D remains ambiguous. The CDR3 contains 16 residues. Germline CDR1 SGHRS, CDR2 YFSETQ. Here the CDR3 reads CASRLVESRSVGGYTF. CDR3 sequence (DNA): TGCGCCAGCAGATTGGTCGAGAGTAGATCCGTTGGTGGCTACACCTTC.

This clone was observed a few times. This sequence joins TRBV28 and TRBJ2-2; possible D gene TRBD2, 5 bases. With 2 bases removed from V and 0 bases from J, the gap between germline ends came to 10 bases. The germline V gene encodes CDR1 MDHEN and CDR2 SYDVKM. This CDR3 comprises 16 residues. CDR3 DNA sequence: TGTGCCAGCAGTTTAGAGGGTAACGCGAACACCGGGGAGCTGTTTTTT. Its translation: CASSLEGNANTGELFF.

The V call is TRBV30, the J call TRBJ2-2; 11 nucleotides line up with TRBD1. Looked up from germline, CDR1 is GTSNPN and CDR2 is SVGIG (reference sequence). The CDR3 has 16 residues. The ends lost 5 bases at V and 4 bases at J; junction bases unmatched: 9. CDR3 coding DNA: TGTGCCTGGGATACTTGGGACAGGGGGATCACCGGGGAGCTGTTTTTT. Amino acid sequence: CAWDTWDRGITGELFF.

This clone has only a few counts. The chain employs TRBV27 and TRBJ2-1; the match to TRBD1 covers 7 bases. CDR3 length: 15 residues. Germline assignment: CDR1 MNHEY and CDR2 SMNVEV (reference sequence). V was pared by 3 bases and J by 1 base, with 3 bases of the junction left unmatched. The CDR3 here is CASSFGTASYNEQFF. DNA of the CDR3: TGTGCCAGCAGTTTCGGGACAGCGTCCTACAATGAGCAGTTCTTC.

The sample holds one count of this clone. This chain connects TRBV6-5 to TRBJ1-2; D ambiguous. Trimming took 4 bases from V and 4 from J, leaving 7 bases between them. The V gene's germline CDR1 is MNHEY and CDR2 SVGAGI. The CDR3 is made up of 12 amino acids. CDR3 sequence reads: CASSSLGYGYTF. The CDR3 DNA reads TGTGCCAGCAGTTCCCTAGGCTATGGCTACACCTTC.

V and J are TRBV5-1 and TRBJ1-2, with D tentatively TRBD1 (6 bases). The CDR3 has 14 amino acids. Trimming left V 5 bases short and J 6 bases short, with 17 bases between. Germline V CDR1 and CDR2: SGHRS, YFSETQ. CDR3 in amino acids: CASRRDIGGHGYTF. CDR3 DNA sequence: TGCGCCAGCAGAAGGGACATCGGGGGGCATGGCTACACCTTC.

CDR3 sequence reads: CAISARDRVYGEQFF. The DNA of the CDR3 is TGTGCCATCAGTGCACGGGACAGGGTATACGGTGAGCAGTTCTTC. This chain links TRBV10-3 with TRBJ2-1; 9 nucleotides align to TRBD1. CDR1 ENHRY and CDR2 SYGVKD come from the germline V gene. The CDR3 totals 15 residues. V was clipped by 4 bases and J by 9 bases; unmatched bases: 10.

The V call is TRBV27, the J call TRBJ1-1; D is possibly TRBD1 (5 bases). CDR3 size: 14 residues. Per germline, CDR1 MNHEY and CDR2 SMNVEV (reference sequence). The V end lost 3 bases, the J end lost 0 bases, and 8 bases lay between the germline ends. The CDR3 loop is CASSFAGMNTEAFF. CDR3 nucleotides: TGTGCCAGCAGTTTCGCAGGGATGAACACTGAAGCTTTCTTT.

A few counts support this clone. The CDR3, as DNA: TGTGCCAGCAGAACGGGACTAGCGGGAGGAGATGAGCAGTTCTTC. It is translated as CASRTGLAGGDEQFF. J is TRBJ2-1 and V is TRBV11-2, with 15 bases aligning to TRBD2. V shed 6 bases and J 8 bases; nucleotides not matched to a gene: 5. The CDR3 has 15 residues. Per the germline V gene, CDR1 is SGHAT and CDR2 is FQNNGV. Based on the CDR3 plus reference TRBV11-2 and TRBJ2-1, the full variable domain is EAGVAQSPRYKIIEKRQSVAFWCNPISGHATLYWYQQILGQGPKLLIQFQNNGVVDDSQLPKDRFSAERLKGVDSTLKIQPAKLEDSAVYLCASRTGLAGGDEQFFGPGTRLTVL.

The chain employs TRBV4-1 and TRBJ2-4, with D tentatively TRBD2 (5 bases). V lost 10 bases to trimming and J lost 1 base, with 5 bases between them. Germline V lookup: CDR1 MGHRA, CDR2 YSYEKL. The CDR3 totals 11 residues. For the CDR3, the DNA is TGCGCCACGGGGGCCAAAAACATTCAGTACTTC. This encodes CATGAKNIQYF.

The chain links TRBV5-1 to TRBJ2-2; 9 nucleotides align to TRBD2. CDR3 size: 17 residues. Losses at the gene ends were 2 bases for V and 2 bases for J; bases not matched to a gene: 7. Germline lookup yields CDR1 SGHRS and CDR2 YFSETQ. Here the CDR3 reads CASSFLPRGGNTGELFF. The CDR3 nucleotides read TGCGCCAGCAGCTTCCTCCCGCGGGGGGGCAACACCGGGGAGCTGTTTTTT.

This chain uses TRBV18 with TRBJ1-5; perhaps TRBD1 as D (6 bases). CDR3 length equals 14 residues. Germline loops: CDR1 KGHSH, CDR2 LQKENI. V was pared by 2 bases and J by 10 bases, with 15 bases between. CDR3 bases: TGTGCCAGCTCACCAACAGGGACGAGTCATCCCCAGCATTTT. This encodes CASSPTGTSHPQHF. The variable domain in full, completed from reference TRBV18 and TRBJ1-5, reads NAGVMQNPRHLVRRRGQEARLRCSPMKGHSHVYWYRQLPEEGLKFMVYLQKENIIDESGMPKERFSAEFPKEGPSILRIQQVVRGDSAAYFCASSPTGTSHPQHFGDGTRLSIL.

The gene calls are TRBV19 and TRBJ1-2, with 8 bases identical to TRBD1. CDR3 length: 15 amino acids. J gave up 4 bases and V 5 bases, and 9 bases lay outside the gene matches. Per germline, CDR1 LNHDA and CDR2 SQIVND (reference sequence). The CDR3 sequence: CASSSWTGSSYGYTF. CDR3 sequence (DNA): TGTGCCAGTAGTTCCTGGACAGGGTCGAGCTATGGCTACACCTTC.

V and J are TRBV5-1 and TRBJ1-1, with D possibly being TRBD1 (6 bases). With 3 bases removed from V and 1 base from J, the gap between germline ends came to 10 bases. The CDR3 sequence is 14 residues long. Germline V gives CDR1 SGHRS, CDR2 YFSETQ. The CDR3 loop is CASSWGQTNTEAFF. In nucleotides, the CDR3 is TGCGCCAGCAGCTGGGGACAAACGAACACTGAAGCTTTCTTT.

The chain carries TRBV29-1 and TRBJ2-7, with D possibly being TRBD1 (5 bases). The CDR3 is 14 residues long. Trimming took off 4 bases at V and 2 bases at J, with 15 bases between the two ends. Germline lookup yields CDR1 SQVTM and CDR2 ANQGSEA. CDR3 loop: CSVGHQGRTYEQYF. CDR3 nucleotides: TGCAGCGTTGGCCACCAGGGTAGGACCTACGAGCAGTACTTC.

For the CDR3, the DNA is TGTGCCAGTAGTCACCGGGACACCTCTGGAAACACCATATATTTT. Translation: CASSHRDTSGNTIYF. The chain joins TRBV19 to TRBJ1-3; maybe TRBD1 (6 bases). Germline V lookup: CDR1 LNHDA, CDR2 SQIVND (reference sequence). The CDR3 loop spans 15 amino acids. V dropped 5 bases and J dropped 0 bases, with 11 bases sitting between them.

This rearrangement joins TRBV27 to TRBJ2-1; 13 nucleotides line up with TRBD2. This CDR3 is built from 15 residues. J was trimmed by 7 bases and V by 9 bases; bases with no gene match: 9. The germline CDR1 and CDR2 sequences are MNHEY and SMNVEV (reference sequence). The DNA for the CDR3 is TGTGCCAGTCGAGGACTAGCGGGAGTGGTGAATGAGCAGTTCTTC. Translated, it gives CASRGLAGVVNEQFF.

This chain uses TRBV7-8 with TRBJ2-3; 12 bases agree with TRBD2. CDR1 and CDR2 from the germline V gene are SGHVS and FQNEAQ. The junction had 15 bases not matched to a gene; V was cut back by 6 bases and J by 5 bases. CDR3 length: 18 residues. CDR3 in DNA: TGTGCCAGCAGGAAGACCAGACTAGCGGGAGAAAGGGAAGATACGCAGTATTTT. Translated: CASRKTRLAGEREDTQYF.

This chain uses TRBV5-1 with TRBJ2-1; 9 bases align to TRBD1. The CDR3 is made up of 14 amino acids. Germline values: CDR1 SGHRS, CDR2 YFSETQ. The junction had 4 bases not matched to a gene; V was cut back by 5 bases and J by 4 bases. The CDR3 here is CASRGTGPYNEQFF. CDR3 nucleotides: TGCGCCAGCAGGGGGACAGGGCCGTACAATGAGCAGTTCTTC.

The genes are TRBV9 and TRBJ2-3; D is possibly TRBD2 (5 bases). Per germline, CDR1 SGDLS and CDR2 YYNGEE. The V end was cut by 3 bases, the J end by 6 bases, with 14 bases between. The CDR3 has 14 residues. This CDR3 reads CASSAQRASDTQYF. The CDR3 DNA sequence: TGTGCCAGCAGCGCCCAGAGGGCCTCGGATACGCAGTATTTT. Variable domain in full (rest from reference TRBV9 and TRBJ2-3): DSGVTQTPKHLITATGQRVTLRCSPRSGDLSVYWYQQSLDQGLQFLIQYYNGEERAKGNILERFSAQQFPDLHSELNLSSLELGDSALYFCASSAQRASDTQYFGPGTRLTVL.

The rearrangement links TRBV7-6 to TRBJ2-1, with 9 bases fitting TRBD1. The length of the CDR3 is 17 residues. Unmatched junction bases numbered 14, after V lost 4 bases and J lost 7 bases. Germline loops: CDR1 SGHVS, CDR2 FNYEAQ. The CDR3 nucleotides are TGTGCCAGCAGCTGGCAGACAGGGGGGGGTGCAGGGAATGAGCAGTTCTTC. Amino acids: CASSWQTGGGAGNEQFF. Filled out from reference TRBV7-6 and TRBJ2-1, the complete variable domain reads GAGVSQSPRYKVTKRGQDVALRCDPISGHVSLYWYRQALGQGPEFLTYFNYEAQQDKSGLPNDRFSAERPEGSISTLTIQRTEQRDSAMYRCASSWQTGGGAGNEQFFGPGTRLTVL.

The chain combines TRBV27 with TRBJ2-1; 16 positions agree with TRBD2. The CDR3 has 18 amino acids. The germline V gene has CDR1 MNHEY and CDR2 SMNVEV (reference sequence). V lost 3 bases, J lost 2 bases, and 4 bases stayed unmatched. The chain's CDR3 is CASSLGLAGGPPYNEQFF. In nucleotides, the CDR3 is TGTGCCAGCAGTTTGGGACTAGCGGGGGGGCCCCCCTACAATGAGCAGTTCTTC.